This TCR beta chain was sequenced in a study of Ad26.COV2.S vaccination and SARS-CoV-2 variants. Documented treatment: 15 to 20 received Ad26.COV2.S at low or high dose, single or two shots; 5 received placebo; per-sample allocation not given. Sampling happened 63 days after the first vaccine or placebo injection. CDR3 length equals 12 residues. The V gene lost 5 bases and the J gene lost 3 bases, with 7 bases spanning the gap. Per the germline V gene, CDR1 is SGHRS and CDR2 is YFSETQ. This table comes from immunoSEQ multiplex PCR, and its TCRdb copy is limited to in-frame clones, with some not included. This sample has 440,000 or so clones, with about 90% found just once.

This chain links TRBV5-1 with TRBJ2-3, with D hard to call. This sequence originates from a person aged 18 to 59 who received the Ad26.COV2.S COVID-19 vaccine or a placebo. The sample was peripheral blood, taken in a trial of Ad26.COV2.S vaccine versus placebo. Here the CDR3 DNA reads TGCGCCAGCAGTGATCGGACAGATACGCAGTATTTT. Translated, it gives CASSDRTDTQYF.